The 29 T cell receptor beta chains given below trace back to one sample, sequenced in a study of cytomegalovirus exposure and HLA in healthy donors. The PCR made use of 60 Vbeta and 13 Jbeta primers. Data came from immunoSEQ multiplex PCR; TCRdb stores just in-frame clones and leaves some out. The table shows about 150,000 clones, with roughly four fifths occurring only once. The specimen was PBMCs. Source of these receptors: a man aged 40-55 years in good health and CMV-seronegative.

A few counts support this clone. The chain employs TRBV5-4 and TRBJ2-7; 8 bases are a match to TRBD1. Germline V gives CDR1 SGHNT, CDR2 YYREEE (reference sequence). This CDR3 has 15 residues. The ends lost 4 bases at V and 5 bases at J; junction bases unmatched: 11. Written as DNA, the CDR3 is TGTGCCAGCAGCGCAATCCAGGGGGCGAAGAACGAGCAGTACTTC. Translation: CASSAIQGAKNEQYF.

CDR3 residues: CASSHDSSGTSSYNEQFF. The DNA of the CDR3 is TGTGCCAGCAGCCACGACTCGTCCGGGACTAGCAGCTACAATGAGCAGTTCTTC. The chain has TRBV4-2 and TRBJ2-1; the match to TRBD2 covers 9 bases. The CDR3 is 18 residues long. J was trimmed by 3 bases and V by 3 bases; bases with no gene match: 12. Germline CDR1 and CDR2: LGHNA and YNFKEQ.

V usage is TRBV9 and J usage is TRBJ2-3, with 10 bases identical to TRBD1. Per the germline V gene, CDR1 is SGDLS and CDR2 is YYNGEE. The J segment lost 1 base and the V segment lost 3 bases, leaving 5 bases of the junction unmatched. The CDR3 is 16 amino acids. The CDR3 sequence: CASSASGTGGTDTQYF. The CDR3 nucleotides are TGTGCCAGCAGCGCTTCCGGGACAGGGGGCACAGATACGCAGTATTTT.

This clone was detected only once. The V gene is TRBV28, the J gene TRBJ2-1; no clear D gene. The V gene lost 10 bases and the J gene lost 0 bases, with 10 bases spanning the gap. Germline lookup yields CDR1 MDHEN and CDR2 SYDVKM. The CDR3 extends over 13 amino acids. In DNA form, the CDR3 reads TGTGCCACCGAGCCGAGCTCCTACAATGAGCAGTTCTTC. Encoded protein: CATEPSSYNEQFF.

This clone appeared a single time. The chain has TRBV7-2 and TRBJ2-1; D is undetermined. Trimming removed 5 bases at V and 6 bases at J, with 17 bases between. There are 15 residues in the CDR3. The germline V gene has CDR1 SGHTA and CDR2 FQGNSA. The CDR3 protein is CASSPGPGLINEQFF. DNA for the CDR3: TGTGCCAGCAGCCCTGGTCCAGGCTTAATCAATGAGCAGTTCTTC.

V is TRBV5-5 and J is TRBJ2-7; 10 bases are shared with TRBD1. The germline V gene has CDR1 SGHKS and CDR2 YYEKEE (reference sequence). V shed 4 bases and J 2 bases; nucleotides not matched to a gene: 15. The CDR3 sequence is 18 residues long. The DNA for the CDR3 is TGTGCCAGCAGCCGCCGGGACAGGGGCTGGGGTGCTCCCTACGAGCAGTACTTC. Amino acid sequence: CASSRRDRGWGAPYEQYF.

This chain connects TRBV5-8 to TRBJ1-2, with D perhaps matching TRBD1 (5 bases). The CDR3 loop spans 16 amino acids. From germline, CDR1 is SGHTS and CDR2 YDEGEE. Trimming cost V 3 bases and J 3 bases, with 18 bases left between them. CDR3 loop: CASSWKSSGGDYGYTF. The CDR3 coding sequence is TGTGCCAGCAGCTGGAAATCTTCCGGAGGGGACTATGGCTACACCTTC.

The chain recombines TRBV7-9 with TRBJ1-2, with 11 nucleotides matching TRBD1. The CDR3 totals 14 residues. Germline-derived CDR1 and CDR2 are SEHNR and FQNEAQ (reference sequence). V lost 4 bases and J lost 12; bases outside the gene matches: 10. This CDR3 is CASSSRGGQGDNTF. CDR3 DNA: TGTGCCAGCAGCTCCCGCGGGGGACAGGGGGATAACACCTTC. Using reference TRBV7-9 and TRBJ1-2 for the parts outside the CDR3, the full variable domain is DTGVSQNPRHKITKRGQNVTFRCDPISEHNRLYWYRQTLGQGPEFLTYFQNEAQLEKSRLLSDRFSAERPKGSFSTLEIQRTEQGDSAMYLCASSSRGGQGDNTFGSGTRLTVV.

This clone occurred once. The gene calls are TRBV10-3 and TRBJ2-3, with 10 positions matching TRBD2. J lost 1 base, V lost 0 bases, and 1 base had no gene match. Germline values: CDR1 ENHRY, CDR2 SYGVKD. The CDR3 length is 16 residues. The CDR3 DNA follows: TGTGCCATCAGTGAGTCGCTAGCGGGGGGCACAGATACGCAGTATTTT. Its protein is CAISESLAGGTDTQYF.

The genes are TRBV7-9 and TRBJ2-4; TRBD1 might be the D (6 bases). The V end lost 7 bases, the J end lost 6 bases, and 16 bases lay between the germline ends. This CDR3 contains 14 residues. CDR1 SEHNR and CDR2 FQNEAQ come from the germline V gene (reference sequence). CDR3 loop: CASTHPGHINIQYF. The CDR3 bases are TGTGCCAGCACCCACCCGGGACACATAAACATTCAGTACTTC.

This clone was found once. The chain has TRBV19 and TRBJ1-1; the D gene is possibly TRBD1 (5 bases). The germline V gene has CDR1 LNHDA and CDR2 SQIVND (reference sequence). Trimming cost V 0 bases and J 4 bases, with 6 bases left between them. The CDR3 length is 13 residues. The CDR3 sequence: CASSIEGVTEAFF. CDR3 bases: TGTGCCAGTAGTATAGAAGGGGTCACTGAAGCTTTCTTT.

The chain links TRBV30 to TRBJ2-5; D is possibly TRBD2 (6 bases). CDR3 size: 14 residues. CDR1 and CDR2 from the germline V gene are GTSNPN and SVGIG (reference sequence). Trimming stripped 4 bases from V and 5 bases from J, with 17 bases between. Here the CDR3 reads CAWNLRGGGETQYF. The DNA for the CDR3 is TGTGCCTGGAACTTACGCGGCGGAGGGGAGACCCAGTACTTC.

The chain combines TRBV28 with TRBJ2-2; 7 bases align to TRBD1. The germline CDR1 and CDR2 sequences are MDHEN and SYDVKM. With 1 base clipped from V and 4 bases from J, the junction kept 0 bases outside the gene matches. The CDR3 is 14 amino acids. The CDR3: CASSLSGGTGELFF. DNA of the CDR3: TGTGCCAGCAGTTTATCAGGGGGCACCGGGGAGCTGTTTTTT.

Remarks on this clone: Mismatch with germline at one junction end may stem from a read error. The sample carries other DNA sequences with the same CDR3. The rearrangement joins TRBV5-8 to TRBJ2-7; D may be TRBD2 (6 bases). Germline CDR1 SGHTS, CDR2 YDEGEE. The CDR3 is made up of 14 amino acids. The CDR3: CASSLGTSTYEQYF. CDR3 sequence (DNA): TGTGCCAGCAGCTTGGGAACTAGCACCTATGAGCAGTACTTC.

The V gene is TRBV29-1, the J gene TRBJ2-1, with TRBD2 matching over 7 bases. The CDR3 is 15 residues long. Germline lookup yields CDR1 SQVTM and CDR2 ANQGSEA. The ends lost 4 bases at V and 3 bases at J; junction bases unmatched: 9. In nucleotides, the CDR3 is TGCAGCGTTGTAGTAGCTAGCGGCAACTACAATGAGCAGTTCTTC. It yields the protein CSVVVASGNYNEQFF.

The CDR3 nucleotides are TGTGCCAGCAGATGGGGCACCGCCTACGAGCAGTACTTC. Its translation: CASRWGTAYEQYF. The rearrangement uses TRBV28 and TRBJ2-7, with D possibly being TRBD1 (5 bases). V was shortened by 6 bases and J by 2 bases, with 11 bases between the two germline ends. The CDR3 totals 13 residues. Per the germline V gene, CDR1 is MDHEN and CDR2 is SYDVKM.

The CDR3 here is CASSLPGKGYTF. The CDR3 bases are TGTGCCAGCAGTTTACCCGGGAAGGGCTACACCTTC. The V gene is TRBV28, the J gene TRBJ1-2; D unclear. The CDR3 is made up of 12 amino acids. CDR1 and CDR2 (germline): MDHEN, SYDVKM. Trimming took 2 bases from V and 8 from J, leaving 9 bases between them.

The CDR3 loop is CAISVNRINLNTEAFF. CDR3 in DNA: TGTGCCATCAGTGTCAACAGGATTAATTTGAACACTGAAGCTTTCTTT. The chain uses TRBV10-3 and TRBJ1-1, with D tentatively TRBD1 (5 bases). Germline lookup yields CDR1 ENHRY and CDR2 SYGVKD. There are 16 residues in the CDR3. Trimming removed 4 bases at V and 0 bases at J, with 15 bases between.

This clone was recorded a few times. The CDR3 region has the DNA TGTGCCAGCAGCCCACGGACAGGACTTAACACCGGGGAGCTGTTTTTT. Protein sequence: CASSPRTGLNTGELFF. The rearrangement links TRBV11-1 to TRBJ2-2, with 7 bases that match TRBD1. Germline assignment: CDR1 SGHAT and CDR2 FQDESV (reference sequence). This CDR3 has 16 amino acids. Unmatched junction bases numbered 8, after V lost 5 bases and J lost 2 bases.

The genes are TRBV28 and TRBJ1-2; tentative D call: TRBD1 (5 bases). The CDR3 consists of 13 residues. Germline loops: CDR1 MDHEN, CDR2 SYDVKM. V lost 7 bases, J lost 8 bases, and 17 bases lay in between. In DNA, the CDR3 is TGTGCCAGCACCGTATATGGGGGGAGGGGCTACACCTTC. Its translation is CASTVYGGRGYTF.

Worth noting for this clone: Other DNA sequences in the same sample also yield this CDR3. The chain has TRBV18 and TRBJ2-5; TRBD1 is a possible D gene (5 bases). The V and J ends lost 3 bases and 5 bases respectively, with 10 bases between them. CDR3 size: 13 residues. From germline, CDR1 is KGHSH and CDR2 LQKENI. The CDR3 loop reads CASSPGQGETQYF. Here the CDR3 DNA reads TGTGCCAGCTCACCGGGGCAGGGCGAGACCCAGTACTTC.

V is TRBV5-1 and J is TRBJ2-3; 8 positions match TRBD2. Germline assignment: CDR1 SGHRS and CDR2 YFSETQ. The CDR3 contains 16 residues. V lost 1 base to trimming and J lost 1 base; unmatched junction nucleotides: 5. CDR3 residues: CASSLFETSGTDTQYF. In DNA form, the CDR3 reads TGCGCCAGCAGCTTGTTCGAGACTAGCGGCACAGATACGCAGTATTTT.

The chain employs TRBV5-1 and TRBJ2-3; TRBD2 aligns across 7 bases. With V trimmed by 5 bases and J by 2 bases, 11 bases remained unmatched. Germline V gene data show CDR1 as SGHRS and CDR2 as YFSETQ. The CDR3 runs to 16 residues. The DNA of the CDR3 is TGCGCCAGCAGTCATACCGGGACTACAGACACAGATACGCAGTATTTT. It specifies CASSHTGTTDTDTQYF.

DNA of the CDR3: TGTGCCAGCAGCTTTATGGACAGGGGGCAATTCTATGGCTACACCTTC. Protein sequence: CASSFMDRGQFYGYTF. V gene TRBV5-5 combines with J gene TRBJ1-2; 11 bases fit TRBD1. The CDR3 runs 16 residues. Germline values: CDR1 SGHKS, CDR2 YYEKEE (reference sequence). The V segment lost 2 bases and the J segment 4 bases; nucleotides outside the gene matches: 7.

The table lists this clone with a few counts. The V gene is TRBV11-2, the J gene TRBJ2-1; 7 bases agree with TRBD2. Germline CDR1 SGHAT, CDR2 FQNNGV. V was clipped by 4 bases and J by 7 bases; unmatched bases: 16. The CDR3 length is 17 residues. The CDR3 DNA is TGTGCCAGCAGCTCTATCGTCGAGCGGGGCCTGAGAAATGAGCAGTTCTTC. Translating gives CASSSIVERGLRNEQFF.

With regard to this clone: One end of the junction varies from germline; a read error may be responsible. The gene calls are TRBV15 and TRBJ2-4, with 9 bases that match TRBD1. The CDR3 has 13 residues. Germline CDR1 reads LNHNV; CDR2 reads YYDKDF (reference sequence). The CDR3 is CATSRDGQGSPHF. CDR3 bases: TGTGCCACCAGCAGAGATGGACAGGGGTCTCCGCACTTC. Full variable domain (missing parts from reference TRBV15 and TRBJ2-4): DAMVIQNPRYQVTQFGKPVTLSCSQTLNHNVMYWYQQKSSQAPKLLFHYYDKDFNNEADTPDNFQSRRPNTSFCFLDIRSPGLGDTAMYLCATSRDGQGSPHFGAGTRLSVL.

In its sample, this clone was seen a few times. The chain links TRBV29-1 to TRBJ2-1; 9 bases fit TRBD2. With 1 base clipped from V and 1 base from J, the junction kept 11 bases outside the gene matches. The CDR3 extends over 18 amino acids. Germline V lookup: CDR1 SQVTM, CDR2 ANQGSEA. The CDR3 DNA is TGCAGCGTTGAAGGGGCTAGCGGGAAATATAGTTCCTACAATGAGCAGTTCTTC. It specifies CSVEGASGKYSSYNEQFF.

Of note for this clone: Other DNA sequences in this specimen translate into the identical CDR3. The chain employs TRBV11-2 and TRBJ1-2; the D gene is possibly TRBD1 (6 bases). V lost 1 base, J lost 5 bases, and 8 bases lay in between. This CDR3 spans 13 amino acids. From germline, CDR1 is SGHAT and CDR2 FQNNGV. As DNA, the CDR3 is TGTGCCAGCAGCTTAGGGCAGGGGTATGGCTACACCTTC. Translation gives CASSLGQGYGYTF.

The gene calls are TRBV2 and TRBJ2-7, with a weak D call TRBD1 (5 bases). This CDR3 has 14 amino acids. Germline V lookup: CDR1 SNHLY, CDR2 FYNNEI. Deletions cut 4 bases from V and 0 bases from J, with 10 bases between. The CDR3 coding sequence is TGTGCCAGCAGTGGGCAGGGAAGCTCCTACGAGCAGTACTTC. This translates into CASSGQGSSYEQYF.